The 4 T cell receptor beta chains given below trace back to one sample, sequenced in a study of cytomegalovirus exposure and HLA in healthy donors. A multiplex PCR was run with 60 Vbeta primers and 13 Jbeta primers. Sequencing used immunoSEQ multiplex PCR; TCRdb keeps in-frame clones, though not all of them. The sample shows some 140,000 clones, roughly 80% of them seen only once. The sample comprised PBMCs. The receptors were sampled from a woman aged 45-65 years in good health and CMV-seropositive.

The chain links TRBV21-1 to TRBJ2-1; TRBD1 is the table's D call, not checked against the DNA. TRBV21-1 is a known pseudogene. The CDR3 sequence is 13 residues long. DNA for the CDR3: TGTGCCAGCACCTTGGACAGTTGGAATGAGCAGTTCTTC. It encodes CASTLDSWNEQFF.

This chain uses TRBV6-6 with TRBJ1-5; D gene uncertain. Trimming pared 1 base from V and 5 bases from J, leaving 9 bases between. The germline V gene encodes CDR1 MNHNY and CDR2 SVGAGI (reference sequence). CDR3 size: 14 residues. CDR3 amino acids: CASSYLQIDQPQHF. The CDR3 DNA reads TGTGCCAGCAGTTACTTACAGATAGATCAGCCCCAGCATTTT.

V usage is TRBV27 and J usage is TRBJ1-5; 7 bases fit TRBD1. Looked up from germline, CDR1 is MNHEY and CDR2 is SMNVEV (reference sequence). V gave up 6 bases and J gave up 3 bases; unmatched junction bases: 8. The CDR3 has 15 amino acids. CDR3 nucleotide sequence: TGTGCCAGCAGACTGACCGGGACAGACAATCAGCCCCAGCATTTT. Its translation is CASRLTGTDNQPQHF.

The CDR3, as DNA: TGCGCCAGCAGCCAAGAATCCGGGTATGGGTACGAGCAGTACTTC. This sequence encodes CASSQESGYGYEQYF. The rearrangement joins TRBV4-1 to TRBJ2-7, with D unresolved. The CDR3 is made up of 15 amino acids. Trimming removed 0 bases from V and 4 bases from J, with 13 bases in between. Per germline, CDR1 MGHRA and CDR2 YSYEKL.